A selection of T cell receptor beta chains follows, all from one sample in a study of OX40 agonist ivuxolimab in advanced cancers. Some clones are missing from TCRdb's copy, which holds only in-frame ones; the method was immunoSEQ multiplex PCR. The repertoire holds 72,000 or so clones, with around 90% as singletons. Sequencing used CD4+ or CD8+ T cells sorted from blood, obtained in a trial of the OX40 agonist ivuxolimab. Receptor source: an adult with an advanced solid tumor such as melanoma, head and neck, liver or kidney cancer. CDR3s include the opening cysteine and the closing phenylalanine or tryptophan. The D gene is left open where the match is weak. Where a row states a size, it is once, few, many or the class of an expanded clone; other rows omit it.

j_gene: TRBJ2-2; abundance: NA; len: 18; v_gene: TRBV5-1; d_gene: TRBD2; CDR3aa: CASSLTLAGGPDTGELFF; CDR3nt: TGCGCCAGCAGCTTAACCCTAGCGGGAGGGCCCGACACCGGGGAGCTGTTTTTT
j_gene: TRBJ2-5; abundance: NA; len: 17; v_gene: TRBV5-1; d_gene: TRBD2; CDR3aa: CASSLGASGGRKETQYF; CDR3nt: TGCGCCAGCAGCTTGGGGGCTAGCGGGGGCCGAAAAGAGACCCAGTACTTC
j_gene: TRBJ1-4; abundance: NA; len: 15; v_gene: TRBV18; d_gene: NA; CDR3aa: CASSPQASTNEKLFF; CDR3nt: TGTGCCAGCTCACCACAGGCGTCAACTAATGAAAAACTGTTTTTT
j_gene: TRBJ2-1; abundance: NA; len: 15; v_gene: TRBV11-2; d_gene: TRBD2; CDR3aa: CASSTTSGGPREQFF; CDR3nt: TGTGCCAGCAGCACTACTAGCGGGGGGCCTCGTGAGCAGTTCTTC
j_gene: TRBJ1-2; abundance: NA; len: 15; v_gene: TRBV6-6; d_gene: TRBD1; CDR3aa: CASRAGQAINYGYTF; CDR3nt: TGTGCCAGCAGAGCTGGACAGGCCATTAACTATGGCTACACCTTC
j_gene: TRBJ2-6; abundance: NA; len: 15; v_gene: TRBV30; d_gene: NA; CDR3aa: CAWTPGGAGANVLTF; CDR3nt: TGTGCCTGGACCCCCGGAGGGGCTGGGGCCAACGTCCTGACTTTC
j_gene: TRBJ2-7; abundance: NA; len: 15; v_gene: TRBV18; d_gene: NA; CDR3aa: CASSPGQPTTYEQYF; CDR3nt: TGTGCCAGCTCACCAGGACAGCCTACAACCTACGAGCAGTACTTC
j_gene: TRBJ1-2; abundance: NA; len: 15; v_gene: TRBV2; d_gene: NA; CDR3aa: CASSEVERTVHGYTF; CDR3nt: TGTGCCAGCAGTGAAGTTGAGAGGACAGTACATGGCTACACCTTC
j_gene: TRBJ1-2; abundance: NA; len: 15; v_gene: TRBV4-1; d_gene: NA; CDR3aa: CASSRGLGGNYGYTF; CDR3nt: TGTGCCAGCAGCCGGGGCCTGGGCGGTAACTATGGCTACACCTTC
j_gene: TRBJ2-1; abundance: NA; len: 15; v_gene: TRBV28; d_gene: TRBD2; CDR3aa: CASSSQAGRGREQFF; CDR3nt: TGTGCCAGCAGCTCCCAAGCGGGACGAGGCAGGGAGCAGTTCTTC
j_gene: TRBJ2-1; abundance: NA; len: 15; v_gene: TRBV19; d_gene: TRBD2; CDR3aa: CASSIDSGGYNEQFF; CDR3nt: TGTGCCAGTAGTATAGATAGCGGGGGGTACAATGAGCAGTTCTTC
j_gene: TRBJ2-1; abundance: NA; len: 16; v_gene: TRBV7-3; d_gene: TRBD1; CDR3aa: CASSSPGTGGRNEQFF; CDR3nt: TGTGCCAGCAGCTCCCCCGGGACAGGGGGTCGAAATGAGCAGTTCTTC
j_gene: TRBJ2-7; abundance: few; len: 16; v_gene: TRBV19; d_gene: NA; CDR3aa: CASSIDGNRAIYEQYF; CDR3nt: TGTGCCAGTAGTATAGATGGGAACAGGGCCATCTACGAGCAGTACTTC
j_gene: TRBJ1-2; abundance: NA; len: 13; v_gene: TRBV30; d_gene: NA; CDR3aa: CAWSGQGGYGYTF; CDR3nt: TGTGCCTGGAGTGGGCAGGGAGGCTATGGCTACACCTTC
j_gene: TRBJ2-5; abundance: NA; len: 13; v_gene: TRBV6-5; d_gene: NA; CDR3aa: CASSSLGKETQYF; CDR3nt: TGTGCCAGCAGCTCATTAGGGAAAGAGACCCAGTACTTC
j_gene: TRBJ1-2; abundance: few; len: 13; v_gene: TRBV10-2; d_gene: NA; CDR3aa: CASSDNGDYGYTF; CDR3nt: TGCGCCAGCAGTGATAACGGGGACTATGGCTACACCTTC
j_gene: TRBJ1-3; abundance: NA; len: 12; v_gene: TRBV10-3; d_gene: NA; CDR3aa: CAISDLGNTIYF; CDR3nt: TGTGCCATCAGTGACCTTGGAAACACCATATATTTT
j_gene: TRBJ1-5; abundance: few; len: 15; v_gene: TRBV21-1; d_gene: NA; CDR3aa: CASRPGRKSNQPQHF; CDR3nt: TGTGCCAGCAGACCCGGACGGAAAAGCAATCAGCCCCAGCATTTT
j_gene: TRBJ1-3; abundance: NA; len: 15; v_gene: TRBV6-5; d_gene: NA; CDR3aa: CASSYSTGIGNTIYF; CDR3nt: TGTGCCAGCAGTTACTCAACAGGGATAGGAAACACCATATATTTT
j_gene: TRBJ2-5; abundance: NA; len: 16; v_gene: TRBV2; d_gene: TRBD1; CDR3aa: CASTSWTGLDSETQYF; CDR3nt: TGTGCCAGCACCAGTTGGACAGGGCTCGATTCGGAGACCCAGTACTTC
j_gene: TRBJ1-1; abundance: medium-sized; len: 13; v_gene: TRBV30; d_gene: NA; CDR3aa: CAWSPNRDTEAFF; CDR3nt: TGTGCCTGGAGTCCGAACAGGGACACTGAAGCTTTCTTT
j_gene: TRBJ2-5; abundance: NA; len: 14; v_gene: TRBV19; d_gene: NA; CDR3aa: CASSPQKGLETQYF; CDR3nt: TGTGCCAGTAGTCCTCAGAAAGGGTTGGAGACCCAGTACTTC
j_gene: TRBJ1-1; abundance: NA; len: 12; v_gene: TRBV6-6; d_gene: NA; CDR3aa: CASRKQNTEAFF; CDR3nt: TGTGCCAGCAGAAAACAGAACACTGAAGCTTTCTTT
j_gene: TRBJ2-3; abundance: NA; len: 15; v_gene: TRBV5-1; d_gene: TRBD2; CDR3aa: CASSLAGGGTDTQYF; CDR3nt: TGCGCCAGCAGCTTGGCGGGAGGGGGCACAGATACGCAGTATTTT
j_gene: TRBJ2-3; abundance: NA; len: 11; v_gene: TRBV27; d_gene: NA; CDR3aa: CASTKGDTQYF; CDR3nt: TGTGCCAGCACGAAGGGGGATACGCAGTATTTT
j_gene: TRBJ1-5; abundance: NA; len: 15; v_gene: TRBV30; d_gene: NA; CDR3aa: CAWSKGSVGNQPQHF; CDR3nt: TGTGCCTGGAGTAAAGGGTCTGTCGGCAATCAGCCCCAGCATTTT
j_gene: TRBJ1-5; abundance: NA; len: 17; v_gene: TRBV7-6; d_gene: TRBD1; CDR3aa: CASSLEGTGISNQPQHF; CDR3nt: TGTGCCAGCAGCTTAGAGGGGACAGGGATCAGCAATCAGCCCCAGCATTTT
j_gene: TRBJ2-2; abundance: NA; len: 11; v_gene: TRBV30; d_gene: NA; CDR3aa: CAWSVVGELFF; CDR3nt: TGTGCCTGGAGTGTAGTCGGGGAGCTGTTTTTT
j_gene: TRBJ1-2; abundance: NA; len: 15; v_gene: TRBV5-1; d_gene: NA; CDR3aa: CASSFGGPSNYGYTF; CDR3nt: TGCGCCAGCAGCTTCGGGGGACCCTCTAACTATGGCTACACCTTC
j_gene: TRBJ1-5; abundance: NA; len: 16; v_gene: TRBV19; d_gene: TRBD1; CDR3aa: CASSLLPGGLNQPQHF; CDR3nt: TGTGCCAGTAGTCTTCTTCCAGGGGGTCTCAATCAGCCCCAGCATTTT
j_gene: TRBJ2-3; abundance: NA; len: 15; v_gene: TRBV11-3; d_gene: TRBD1; CDR3aa: CASSFGQGHTDTQYF; CDR3nt: TGTGCCAGCAGCTTCGGACAGGGGCACACAGATACGCAGTATTTT
j_gene: TRBJ2-7; abundance: NA; len: 17; v_gene: TRBV19; d_gene: TRBD2; CDR3aa: CASSRLAAIGSSYEQYF; CDR3nt: TGTGCCAGTAGTAGACTAGCGGCGATCGGGAGCTCCTACGAGCAGTACTTC
j_gene: TRBJ1-4; abundance: NA; len: 15; v_gene: TRBV9; d_gene: NA; CDR3aa: CASSVDRGSGEKLFF; CDR3nt: TGTGCCAGCAGCGTAGATAGGGGCAGCGGTGAAAAACTGTTTTTT
j_gene: TRBJ2-1; abundance: NA; len: 15; v_gene: TRBV18; d_gene: NA; CDR3aa: CASSAQRTYYNEQFF; CDR3nt: TGTGCCAGCTCAGCACAGCGTACGTACTACAATGAGCAGTTCTTC
j_gene: TRBJ2-4; abundance: NA; len: 14; v_gene: TRBV7-9; d_gene: NA; CDR3aa: CASSLATGLNIQYF; CDR3nt: TGTGCCAGCAGCTTAGCCACAGGCCTAAACATTCAGTACTTC
j_gene: TRBJ2-7; abundance: NA; len: 14; v_gene: TRBV5-8; d_gene: TRBD1; CDR3aa: CASSFRRQGGEQYF; CDR3nt: TGTGCCAGCAGCTTTCGTCGACAGGGGGGCGAGCAGTACTTC
j_gene: TRBJ2-4; abundance: NA; len: 13; v_gene: TRBV6-1; d_gene: TRBD1; CDR3aa: CASSGTGLNIQYF; CDR3nt: TGTGCCAGCAGCGGGACAGGGCTAAACATTCAGTACTTC
j_gene: TRBJ2-3; abundance: NA; len: 16; v_gene: TRBV5-4; d_gene: TRBD2; CDR3aa: CASSRWTSPSTDTQYF; CDR3nt: TGTGCCAGCAGTCGTTGGACTAGCCCCAGCACAGATACGCAGTATTTT
j_gene: TRBJ2-5; abundance: NA; len: 15; v_gene: TRBV10-3; d_gene: NA; CDR3aa: CAISESGQARETQYF; CDR3nt: TGTGCCATCAGTGAGTCGGGGCAGGCACGCGAGACCCAGTACTTC
j_gene: TRBJ1-5; abundance: few; len: 12; v_gene: TRBV4-2; d_gene: NA; CDR3aa: CASSQGEQPQHF; CDR3nt: TGTGCCAGCAGCCAGGGGGAACAGCCCCAGCATTTT
j_gene: TRBJ1-6; abundance: once; len: 13; v_gene: TRBV9; d_gene: NA; CDR3aa: CASNDGDNSPLHF; CDR3nt: TGTGCCAGCAACGACGGCGATAATTCACCCCTCCACTTT
j_gene: TRBJ2-1; abundance: few; len: 16; v_gene: TRBV10-3; d_gene: TRBD2; CDR3aa: CAISGSASGVYNEQFF; CDR3nt: TGTGCCATCAGTGGCTCGGCAAGCGGGGTGTACAATGAGCAGTTCTTC
j_gene: TRBJ2-2; abundance: NA; len: 15; v_gene: TRBV2; d_gene: NA; CDR3aa: CASKLQGKNTGELFF; CDR3nt: TGTGCCAGCAAGCTCCAGGGGAAGAACACCGGGGAGCTGTTTTTT
j_gene: TRBJ1-4; abundance: NA; len: 14; v_gene: TRBV6-1; d_gene: TRBD1; CDR3aa: CASRGRTGIEKLFF; CDR3nt: TGTGCCAGCAGGGGGAGGACAGGGATTGAAAAACTGTTTTTT